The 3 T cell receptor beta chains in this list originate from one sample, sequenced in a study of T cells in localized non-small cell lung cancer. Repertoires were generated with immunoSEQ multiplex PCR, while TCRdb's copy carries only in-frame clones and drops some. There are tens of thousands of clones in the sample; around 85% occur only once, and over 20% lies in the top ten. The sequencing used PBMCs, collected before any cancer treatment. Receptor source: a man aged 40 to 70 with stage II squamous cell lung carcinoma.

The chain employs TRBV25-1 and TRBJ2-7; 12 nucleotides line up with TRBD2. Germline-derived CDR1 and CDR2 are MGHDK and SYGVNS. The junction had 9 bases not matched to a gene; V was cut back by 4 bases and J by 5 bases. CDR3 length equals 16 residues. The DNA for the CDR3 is TGTGCCAGCAGTGCATCGCTAGCGGGGGGGCCCCACGAGCAGTACTTC. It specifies CASSASLAGGPHEQYF.

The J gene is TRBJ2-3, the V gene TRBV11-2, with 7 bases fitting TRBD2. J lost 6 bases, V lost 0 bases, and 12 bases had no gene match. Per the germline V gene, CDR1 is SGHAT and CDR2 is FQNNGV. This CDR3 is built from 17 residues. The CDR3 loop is CASSLDWERGPWDTQYF. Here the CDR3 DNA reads TGTGCCAGCAGCTTAGATTGGGAGCGGGGTCCTTGGGATACGCAGTATTTT.

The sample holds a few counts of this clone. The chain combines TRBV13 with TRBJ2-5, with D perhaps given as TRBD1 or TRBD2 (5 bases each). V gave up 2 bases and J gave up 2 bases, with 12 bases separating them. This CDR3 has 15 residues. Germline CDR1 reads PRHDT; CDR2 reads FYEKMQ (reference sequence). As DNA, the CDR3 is TGTGCCAGCAGCTTATGGGGCACGGGACAAGAGACCCAGTACTTC. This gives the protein CASSLWGTGQETQYF.